The 5 T cell receptor beta chains below come from one sample, sequenced in a study of blood T cell repertoires in COVID-19. The repertoire was sequenced with immunoSEQ multiplex PCR; TCRdb's copy has only in-frame clones and lacks some. Of 200,000 to 250,000 clones listed, roughly 90% are singletons. The sequenced sample was peripheral blood. These receptors all come from a woman aged 55-70 years with acute or convalescent COVID-19.

The CDR3 bases are TGTGCCAGCAGCTTACAGGCCATTTACAATGAGCAGTTCTTC. It is translated as CASSLQAIYNEQFF. This chain connects TRBV7-2 to TRBJ2-1; D is unclear. The V end was cut by 2 bases, the J end by 4 bases, with 9 bases between. This CDR3 has 14 residues. Germline V CDR1 and CDR2: SGHTA, FQGNSA.

V gene TRBV6-2 or TRBV6-3 combines with J gene TRBJ2-7, with a weak D call TRBD2 (6 bases). Per germline, CDR1 MNHEY and CDR2 SVGEGT. This CDR3 has 12 residues. The germline V and J ends were trimmed by 4 bases and 3 bases, with 7 bases remaining between them. As DNA, the CDR3 is TGTGCCAGCAGTTTTAGCGGCTACGAGCAGTACTTC. Protein sequence: CASSFSGYEQYF.

V is TRBV18 and J is TRBJ2-5, with D possibly matching TRBD2 (6 bases). The CDR3 length is 13 residues. Per germline, CDR1 KGHSH and CDR2 LQKENI. V lost 2 bases, J lost 4 bases, and 8 bases lay in between. The CDR3, as DNA: TGTGCCAGCTCACCATACGGGGGAGAGACCCAGTACTTC. It specifies CASSPYGGETQYF.

The chain has TRBV30 and TRBJ1-3; D is unclear. The V and J ends lost 2 bases and 3 bases respectively, with 2 bases between them. This CDR3 has 11 residues. Germline CDR1 is GTSNPN and CDR2 is SVGIG (reference sequence). CDR3 in amino acids: CAWSLGNTIYF. The CDR3 DNA sequence: TGTGCCTGGAGTCTTGGAAACACCATATATTTT. The complete variable domain, with remaining parts taken from reference TRBV30 and TRBJ1-3, reads SQTIHQWPATLVQPVGSPLSLECTVEGTSNPNLYWYRQAAGRGLQLLFYSVGIGQISSEVPQNLSASRPQDRQFILSSKKLLLSDSGFYLCAWSLGNTIYFGEGSWLTVV.

J is TRBJ1-2 and V is TRBV15; D gene uncertain. The ends were cut back, 0 bases at V and 4 bases at J, with 12 bases in the middle. The CDR3 totals 15 residues. Germline-derived CDR1 and CDR2 are LNHNV and YYDKDF (reference sequence). The CDR3 loop reads CATSRDRNSPYGYTF. In DNA form, the CDR3 reads TGTGCCACCAGCAGAGATCGGAACAGCCCCTATGGCTACACCTTC. The entire variable domain, with the rest obtained from reference TRBV15 and TRBJ1-2, is as follows: DAMVIQNPRYQVTQFGKPVTLSCSQTLNHNVMYWYQQKSSQAPKLLFHYYDKDFNNEADTPDNFQSRRPNTSFCFLDIRSPGLGDTAMYLCATSRDRNSPYGYTFGSGTRLTVV.